This T cell receptor (beta chain) was documented in a study of CXCR4 blockade with PD-1 therapy in pancreatic cancer. Method: immunoSEQ multiplex PCR; TCRdb's copy keeps in-frame clones and lacks some. The sample carries 650 to 800 clones, around two fifths recorded once. From germline, CDR1 is GTSNPN and CDR2 SVGIG (reference sequence). The V gene lost 4 bases and the J gene lost 5 bases, with 15 bases spanning the gap. The CDR3 is made up of 13 amino acids. This chain joins TRBV30 and TRBJ2-7; tentatively, D is TRBD2 (6 bases). Material for sequencing was tumor tissue. This sequence was found in a human donor with pancreatic ductal adenocarcinoma. The CDR3 DNA reads TGTGCCTGGACCCTCGGGGGTGCGGACGAGCAGTACTTC. Translated, it gives CAWTLGGADEQYF.